The 21 T cell receptor beta chains below were found in one sample sequenced in a study of Ad26.COV2.S vaccination and SARS-CoV-2 variants. TCRdb's table, derived via immunoSEQ multiplex PCR, lists solely in-frame clones and lacks some. The profile covers hundreds of thousands of clones, with about 88% appearing a single time and roughly 6% taken by the ten largest. Described treatment: over 15 received Ad26.COV2.S at low or high dose, single or two shots; about five received placebo; per-sample allocation not given. It was on day 63 after the first vaccine or placebo injection that samples were taken. The source material was peripheral blood, sampled in a trial of Ad26.COV2.S vaccine versus placebo. All receptors come from a person aged 18-60 years who received the Ad26.COV2.S COVID-19 vaccine or a placebo.

This rearrangement joins TRBV7-9 to TRBJ1-6, with D uncertain. Per germline, CDR1 SEHNR and CDR2 FQNEAQ (reference sequence). The CDR3 consists of 16 residues. The ends were cut back, 7 bases at V and 0 bases at J, with 13 bases in the middle. CDR3 coding DNA: TGTGCCAGCAACCCAATCATCGGCTCCTATAATTCACCCCTCCACTTT. Protein product: CASNPIIGSYNSPLHF.

Notes on this clone: The same CDR3 arises from other DNA sequences in this sample as well. As DNA, the CDR3 is TGCGCCAGCAGCTTGGCAGGGGGCACAGATACGCAGTATTTT. This codes for CASSLAGGTDTQYF. This chain connects TRBV5-1 to TRBJ2-3; possible D gene TRBD1, 6 bases. Germline-derived CDR1 and CDR2 are SGHRS and YFSETQ. Between the trimmed V and J ends, which lost 0 bases and 1 base, there was a span of 6 bases. This CDR3 is 14 amino acids long.

J is TRBJ1-2 and V is TRBV24-1; no reliable D call. The CDR3 is made up of 13 amino acids. Germline CDR1 and CDR2: KGHDR and SFDVKD. The ends were cut back, 3 bases at V and 1 base at J, with 5 bases in the middle. Written as DNA, the CDR3 is TGTGCCACCAGTGATACGTATAACTATGGCTACACCTTC. It specifies CATSDTYNYGYTF.

The gene calls are TRBV11-2 and TRBJ1-1; tentative D call: TRBD1 (6 bases). This CDR3 region has 15 residues. Germline CDR1 and CDR2: SGHAT and FQNNGV. Trimming took off 5 bases at V and 2 bases at J, with 15 bases between the two ends. The CDR3 loop reads CASSILQGKNTEAFF. The CDR3 region has the DNA TGTGCCAGCAGCATACTACAGGGTAAAAACACTGAAGCTTTCTTT.

The table lists this clone with a count of one. V is TRBV10-3 and J is TRBJ2-5; D unresolved. This CDR3 region has 13 residues. V was shortened by 2 bases and J by 7 bases, with 11 bases between the two germline ends. The germline CDR1 and CDR2 sequences are ENHRY and SYGVKD. CDR3 residues: CAISEEFPGTQYF. CDR3 sequence (DNA): TGTGCCATCAGTGAGGAATTCCCGGGGACCCAGTACTTC.

About this clone itself: Other DNA sequences of this sample code for an identical CDR3. The chain is built from TRBV11-3 and TRBJ2-1, with D possibly TRBD2 on 5 matching bases. Germline V gene data show CDR1 as SGHNT and CDR2 as YENEEA. Trimming cost V 1 base and J 6 bases, with 10 bases left between them. The length of the CDR3 is 14 residues. CDR3 in amino acids: CASSLVSGSNEQFF. For the CDR3, the DNA is TGTGCCAGCAGCTTAGTCTCGGGGTCCAATGAGCAGTTCTTC.

In its sample, this clone was seen a few times. The rearrangement joins TRBV7-2 to TRBJ2-7; tentative D call: TRBD2 (5 bases). The germline V gene has CDR1 SGHTA and CDR2 FQGNSA. Trimming removed 6 bases from V and 4 bases from J, with 13 bases in between. The CDR3 length is 13 residues. Here the CDR3 reads CASRPRGGYEQYF. The CDR3 region has the DNA TGTGCCAGCAGGCCTCGTGGAGGATACGAGCAGTACTTC.

V usage is TRBV27 and J usage is TRBJ1-5; D may be TRBD1 (5 bases). This CDR3 is 15 amino acids long. V lost 0 bases, J lost 5 bases, and 11 bases lay in between. Germline lookup yields CDR1 MNHEY and CDR2 SMNVEV (reference sequence). CDR3 in DNA: TGTGCCAGCAGTTTATCGATGGGGGATTATCAGCCCCAGCATTTT. Translated: CASSLSMGDYQPQHF.

The chain joins TRBV30 to TRBJ1-1; D gene uncertain. V was cut by 2 bases and J by 0 bases, with 7 bases left in between. The CDR3 totals 13 residues. Per germline, CDR1 GTSNPN and CDR2 SVGIG (reference sequence). CDR3 in DNA: TGTGCCTGGAGTATAGAAATGAACACTGAAGCTTTCTTT. Translating gives CAWSIEMNTEAFF.

This chain uses TRBV6-5 with TRBJ1-2; 8 bases map to TRBD1. The germline V gene encodes CDR1 MNHEY and CDR2 SVGAGI. V gave up 2 bases and J gave up 12 bases; unmatched junction bases: 17. The CDR3 runs 16 residues. CDR3 region: CASSYRAGGVTSGDTF. The CDR3 nucleotides are TGTGCCAGCAGTTACAGGGCAGGGGGCGTCACGAGTGGAGACACCTTC.

V gene TRBV5-6 combines with J gene TRBJ2-2; no reliable D call. Trimming took 1 base from V and 1 from J, leaving 2 bases between them. CDR1 SGHDT and CDR2 YYEEEE come from the germline V gene. This CDR3 region has 13 residues. CDR3 DNA sequence: TGTGCCAGCAGCTTGAGGAACACCGGGGAGCTGTTTTTT. Amino acid sequence: CASSLRNTGELFF.

This chain joins TRBV28 and TRBJ2-3; 8 nucleotides line up with TRBD2. This CDR3 has 16 amino acids. The V gene end was trimmed by 6 bases and the J gene end by 1 base; junction bases not matched to a gene: 9. CDR1 and CDR2 from the germline V gene are MDHEN and SYDVKM. Written as DNA, the CDR3 is TGTGCCAGCAGCCTTGGCGGGGGGTTTCGCACAGATACGCAGTATTTT. It specifies CASSLGGGFRTDTQYF.

V gene TRBV28 combines with J gene TRBJ2-1; D is ambiguous. The V gene lost 6 bases and the J gene lost 8 bases, with 23 bases spanning the gap. The CDR3 runs 16 residues. Per germline, CDR1 MDHEN and CDR2 SYDVKM. This CDR3 reads CASSKILWVESHEQFF. CDR3 DNA: TGTGCCAGCAGCAAAATACTCTGGGTAGAAAGCCATGAGCAGTTCTTC.

The rearrangement joins TRBV7-2 to TRBJ2-2; weak D call: TRBD2 (6 bases). Germline values: CDR1 SGHTA, CDR2 FQGNSA. With 2 bases removed from V and 0 bases from J, the gap between germline ends came to 13 bases. CDR3 length equals 17 residues. This chain's CDR3 is CASSLRGGTSNTGELFF. CDR3 coding DNA: TGTGCCAGCAGCTTAAGGGGTGGGACTTCGAACACCGGGGAGCTGTTTTTT.

The genes are TRBV28 and TRBJ1-5; TRBD1 might be the D (6 bases). This CDR3 comprises 15 residues. V dropped 2 bases and J dropped 2 bases, with 10 bases sitting between them. Germline CDR1 is MDHEN and CDR2 is SYDVKM. CDR3 bases: TGTGCCAGCAGTTTAGACAACAGGGGCAATCAGCCCCAGCATTTT. Amino acid sequence: CASSLDNRGNQPQHF.

This chain uses TRBV4-1 with TRBJ2-7; 7 bases line up with TRBD2. Germline V gene data show CDR1 as MGHRA and CDR2 as YSYEKL. V lost 4 bases to trimming and J lost 4 bases; unmatched junction nucleotides: 10. The CDR3 runs 15 residues. CDR3 bases: TGCGCCAGCAGCCGCTCAGGCAGGGAGGGGTACGAGCAGTACTTC. Its protein product is CASSRSGREGYEQYF.

The chain joins TRBV4-3 to TRBJ1-2; D might be TRBD1 (6 bases). The CDR3 is made up of 14 amino acids. Trimming took off 4 bases at V and 14 bases at J, with 23 bases between the two ends. Germline V gene lookup returns CDR1 LGHNA and CDR2 YSLEER. CDR3 loop: CASSRDTGTRGTTF. The CDR3 DNA is TGCGCCAGCAGCCGGGACACAGGGACCCGAGGGACTACCTTC.

This sequence joins TRBV3-1 (or the pseudogene TRBV3-2) and TRBJ1-1, with TRBD1 matching 7 bases. Losses at the gene ends were 5 bases for V and 0 bases for J; bases not matched to a gene: 9. Germline V gene lookup returns CDR1 LGHDT and CDR2 YNNKEL (reference sequence). The length of the CDR3 is 16 residues. CDR3 residues: CASSSPRGQMNTEAFF. DNA for the CDR3: TGTGCCAGCAGCTCGCCCCGGGGACAGATGAACACTGAAGCTTTCTTT.

The chain carries TRBV27 and TRBJ2-2; D not resolved. V lost 1 base and J 0 bases, leaving 6 bases between the germline ends. This CDR3 has 15 residues. Looked up from germline, CDR1 is MNHEY and CDR2 is SMNVEV (reference sequence). The CDR3 coding sequence is TGTGCCAGCAGTTTATGGCTGGCGAACACCGGGGAGCTGTTTTTT. Encoded protein: CASSLWLANTGELFF.

The chain is built from TRBV4-3 and TRBJ1-4; 10 bases match TRBD1. Germline CDR1 LGHNA, CDR2 YSLEER. V dropped 4 bases and J dropped 8; count of bases not matched to a gene: 10. CDR3 length: 16 amino acids. CDR3 in DNA: TGCGCCAGCAGCCTGGACAGGGGGGGCCCGGGCGAAAAACTGTTTTTT. Residues: CASSLDRGGPGEKLFF.

This chain connects TRBV27 to TRBJ1-1, with TRBD1 matching over 7 bases. V lost 2 bases to trimming and J lost 6 bases; unmatched junction nucleotides: 15. CDR3 length: 17 amino acids. Germline V gene sequence: CDR1 MNHEY, CDR2 SMNVEV (reference sequence). CDR3 amino acids: CASSLRRQGPTGAEAFF. CDR3 sequence (DNA): TGTGCCAGCAGTTTACGGCGACAGGGCCCGACGGGGGCTGAAGCTTTCTTT.